Below are 24 T cell receptor beta chains sequenced from a single sample in a study of blood T cell repertoires in COVID-19. Method: immunoSEQ multiplex PCR; TCRdb's copy keeps in-frame clones and lacks some. The sample lists over 150,000 clones; approximately 90% were seen once. Sequencing was performed on peripheral blood. These receptors all stem from a woman in her sixties or seventies who had recovered from COVID-19.

In regard to this clone: Other DNA sequences in this sample translate to the same CDR3. The chain uses TRBV27 and TRBJ2-7; 7 bases are shared with TRBD1. Germline loops: CDR1 MNHEY, CDR2 SMNVEV (reference sequence). After removal of 5 bases from V and 4 bases from J, the junction contained 5 bases not matched to a gene. The CDR3 sequence is 13 residues long. The CDR3 coding sequence is TGTGCCAGCAGTCCGGGACAGTTTTACGAGCAGTACTTC. Amino acids: CASSPGQFYEQYF.

In the case of this clone: Other DNA sequences in this sample translate to the same CDR3. The rearrangement joins TRBV18 to TRBJ1-1; D perhaps matches TRBD1 (5 bases). With 3 bases removed from V and 1 base from J, the gap between germline ends came to 6 bases. Germline V CDR1 and CDR2: KGHSH, LQKENI. The CDR3 has 13 amino acids. CDR3: CASSPQGNTEAFF. In DNA, the CDR3 is TGTGCCAGCTCACCGCAGGGGAACACTGAAGCTTTCTTT.

This clone has a single count. The gene calls are TRBV6-2 or TRBV6-3 and TRBJ2-1; tentatively, D is TRBD1 (5 bases). Germline values: CDR1 MNHEY, CDR2 SVGEGT. V lost 3 bases, J lost 8 bases, and 11 bases lay in between. The CDR3 runs 13 residues. Written as DNA, the CDR3 is TGTGCCAGCAGTTATAACAGGCCGGATGAGCAGTTCTTC. It is translated as CASSYNRPDEQFF.

V and J are TRBV7-2 and TRBJ2-7, with 14 positions matching TRBD2. The V and J ends lost 5 bases and 5 bases, in that order; junction bases with no gene match: 5. CDR1 is SGHTA, CDR2 FQGNSA, per germline. The CDR3 runs 15 residues. The CDR3 spells CASSRTSGGLDEQYF. CDR3 nucleotides: TGTGCCAGCAGCCGGACTAGCGGGGGGTTAGACGAGCAGTACTTC. The variable domain in full, with the rest retrieved from reference TRBV7-2 and TRBJ2-7, is GAGVSQSPSNKVTEKGKDVELRCDPISGHTALYWYRQSLGQGLEFLIYFQGNSAPDKSGLPSDRFSAERTGGSVSTLTIQRTQQEDSAVYLCASSRTSGGLDEQYFGPGTRLTVT.

V and J are TRBV6-5 and TRBJ1-2; TRBD1 matches 8 bases. The CDR3 spans 13 residues. Germline CDR1 MNHEY, CDR2 SVGAGI. V trimming: 7 bases; J trimming: 8 bases; junction bases outside the gene matches: 9. CDR3 in amino acids: CASNDVGQAGYTF. The CDR3 DNA reads TGTGCCAGCAACGATGTGGGACAGGCAGGCTACACCTTC.

The CDR3 nucleotides read TGTGCCAGCAGGTATTTTACCGGGGAGCTGTTTTTT. It specifies CASRYFTGELFF. The rearrangement uses TRBV2 and TRBJ2-2; D is unclear. Trimming left V 6 bases short and J 5 bases short, with 7 bases between. The CDR3 is made up of 12 amino acids. CDR1 and CDR2 from the germline V gene are SNHLY and FYNNEI. Full variable domain (remainder filled in from reference TRBV2 and TRBJ2-2): EPEVTQTPSHQVTQMGQEVILRCVPISNHLYFYWYRQILGQKVEFLVSFYNNEISEKSEIFDDQFSVERPDGSNFTLKIRSTKLEDSAMYFCASRYFTGELFFGEGSRLTVL.

This clone came up once. V gene TRBV29-1 combines with J gene TRBJ1-1; 7 nucleotides match TRBD1. The CDR3 runs to 14 residues. Germline V gives CDR1 SQVTM, CDR2 ANQGSEA. Trimming at V came to 6 bases and at J to 1 base, leaving 8 bases not matched to a gene. CDR3 loop: CSVSRGQKNTEAFF. Here the CDR3 DNA reads TGCAGCGTATCGAGGGGACAGAAGAACACTGAAGCTTTCTTT.

CDR3 residues: CASSQDSASTEAFF. The CDR3 DNA reads TGTGCCAGCAGCCAGGACAGCGCGAGCACTGAAGCTTTCTTT. V is TRBV7-9 and J is TRBJ1-1, with D perhaps matching TRBD1 (6 bases). Per the germline V gene, CDR1 is SEHNR and CDR2 is FQNEAQ (reference sequence). CDR3 length: 14 amino acids. Trimming took 5 bases from V and 4 from J, leaving 14 bases between them. Full variable domain (missing parts from reference TRBV7-9 and TRBJ1-1): DTGVSQNPRHKITKRGQNVTFRCDPISEHNRLYWYRQTLGQGPEFLTYFQNEAQLEKSRLLSDRFSAERPKGSFSTLEIQRTEQGDSAMYLCASSQDSASTEAFFGQGTRLTVV.

This chain links TRBV27 with TRBJ1-6; a possible D gene is TRBD1 (6 bases). Germline V gives CDR1 MNHEY, CDR2 SMNVEV (reference sequence). The CDR3 contains 15 residues. V lost 3 bases, J lost 8 bases, and 14 bases lay in between. CDR3 amino acids: CASSFSSRGDSPLHF. DNA of the CDR3: TGTGCCAGCAGTTTTTCTAGCAGGGGTGATTCACCCCTCCACTTT.

Here the CDR3 DNA reads TGTGCCAGCAGCTTAGCCGGGGGGGACGAGCAGTACTTC. Its protein product is CASSLAGGDEQYF. This sequence joins TRBV7-9 and TRBJ2-7, with 8 bases fitting TRBD2. Germline CDR1 is SEHNR and CDR2 is FQNEAQ (reference sequence). Trimming cost V 0 bases and J 5 bases; bases outside gene matches: 0. The CDR3 is made up of 13 amino acids.

The rearrangement links TRBV6-5 to TRBJ2-1; D possibly corresponds to TRBD2 (5 bases). Trimming took 4 bases from V and 10 from J, leaving 8 bases between them. Germline lookup yields CDR1 MNHEY and CDR2 SVGAGI. The CDR3 sequence is 11 residues long. The CDR3 spells CASSSPGEQFF. The CDR3 DNA reads as TGTGCCAGCAGTTCACCGGGAGAGCAGTTCTTC.

V and J are TRBV7-9 and TRBJ2-3; 11 nucleotides agree with TRBD2. V shed 2 bases, J shed 6 bases, and the junction held 4 bases outside the gene matches. CDR1 is SEHNR and CDR2 is FQNEAQ in the germline V gene (reference sequence). The CDR3 length is 15 residues. The CDR3 DNA reads TGTGCCAGCAGCTTAAATAGCGGGGGGGCGGATACGCAGTATTTT. It specifies CASSLNSGGADTQYF.

V is TRBV28 and J is TRBJ2-3; no reliable D call. Germline assignment: CDR1 MDHEN and CDR2 SYDVKM. V was cut by 6 bases and J by 6 bases, with 16 bases left in between. The CDR3 is 14 amino acids. The CDR3 loop is CASSLGLAPDTQYF. In nucleotides, the CDR3 is TGTGCCAGCAGCCTCGGGTTGGCCCCCGATACGCAGTATTTT.

This chain links TRBV28 with TRBJ1-4; 7 bases align to TRBD1. Trimming at V came to 6 bases and at J to 3 bases, leaving 4 bases not matched to a gene. This CDR3 comprises 14 residues. Germline CDR1 and CDR2: MDHEN and SYDVKM. Here the CDR3 reads CASSQDRSNEKLFF. In DNA, the CDR3 is TGTGCCAGCAGCCAGGACAGGTCTAATGAAAAACTGTTTTTT.

This chain links TRBV12-3 or TRBV12-4 with TRBJ1-2; D not resolved. The CDR3 is 11 amino acids. The V and J ends lost 6 bases and 4 bases respectively, with 6 bases between them. The CDR3 sequence is CASSPLYGYTF. CDR3 nucleotides: TGTGCCAGCAGCCCTCTCTATGGCTACACCTTC.

The chain has TRBV6-5 and TRBJ1-1; D remains unclear. V lost 0 bases and J 8 bases, leaving 19 bases between the germline ends. CDR1 and CDR2 (germline): MNHEY, SVGAGI. This CDR3 spans 16 amino acids. CDR3 in amino acids: CASSYSMVSGKKEAFF. The CDR3 DNA follows: TGTGCCAGCAGTTACTCGATGGTATCGGGGAAAAAAGAAGCTTTCTTT.

With regard to this clone: The junction departs from the called germline gene at one end, perhaps through a read error. The V and J genes are TRBV24-1 and TRBJ1-1, with 12 bases matching TRBD1. There are 13 residues in the CDR3. Looked up from germline, CDR1 is KGHDR and CDR2 is SFDVKD. This CDR3 reads CATSDLRDRGLIF. The CDR3 DNA reads TGTGCCACCAGTGATTTAAGGGACAGGGGGCTGATCTTT.

The chain joins TRBV6-5 to TRBJ1-5, with TRBD1 matching over 8 bases. The CDR3 length is 14 residues. V lost 7 bases, J lost 5 bases, and 7 bases stayed unmatched. Germline assignment: CDR1 MNHEY and CDR2 SVGAGI. The CDR3 loop is CASKSGGGYQPQHF. The CDR3 DNA sequence: TGTGCCAGCAAATCAGGGGGCGGGTATCAGCCCCAGCATTTT.

V gene TRBV4-2 combines with J gene TRBJ2-1, with a possible D match to TRBD2 (6 bases). Looked up from germline, CDR1 is LGHNA and CDR2 is YNFKEQ. The CDR3 sequence is 15 residues long. Trimming stripped 4 bases from V and 6 bases from J, with 16 bases between. In DNA form, the CDR3 reads TGTGCCAGCAGCCCCACCGGAGGGTCGGGCAATGAGCAGTTCTTC. Its translation is CASSPTGGSGNEQFF.

V is TRBV9 and J is TRBJ1-2, with a tentative D call TRBD1 (6 bases). Germline V gives CDR1 SGDLS, CDR2 YYNGEE. CDR3 length: 13 amino acids. V lost 3 bases and J 7 bases, leaving 13 bases between the germline ends. The CDR3 DNA reads TGTGCCAGCAGCGCGCAGGGGCAGGGTGGCTACACCTTC. This codes for CASSAQGQGGYTF.

The CDR3: CASSLGRGRTDTQYF. CDR3 DNA sequence: TGTGCCAGCAGCTTAGGCAGGGGACGCACAGATACGCAGTATTTT. This chain uses TRBV7-6 with TRBJ2-3, with D perhaps matching TRBD1 (6 bases). This CDR3 has 15 residues. Per germline, CDR1 SGHVS and CDR2 FNYEAQ. Trimming pared 1 base from V and 1 base from J, leaving 9 bases between.

The gene calls are TRBV27 and TRBJ2-5; the D gene is possibly TRBD2 (7 bases). The CDR3 consists of 15 residues. V gave up 3 bases and J gave up 4 bases, with 15 bases separating them. Germline V gene lookup returns CDR1 MNHEY and CDR2 SMNVEV (reference sequence). CDR3 residues: CASSFLGGARETQYF. The CDR3 DNA sequence: TGTGCCAGCAGTTTCCTTGGGGGGGCCAGAGAGACCCAGTACTTC.

The rearrangement joins TRBV5-1 to TRBJ2-7; no definite D call. CDR1 SGHRS and CDR2 YFSETQ come from the germline V gene. This CDR3 comprises 14 residues. V shed 4 bases and J shed 1 base, with 12 bases lying between them. CDR3 in amino acids: CASSGTTASYEQYF. CDR3 in DNA: TGCGCCAGCAGCGGAACAACAGCTTCCTACGAGCAGTACTTC.

The J gene is TRBJ2-1, the V gene TRBV27, with 7 nucleotides matching TRBD1. The germline CDR1 and CDR2 sequences are MNHEY and SMNVEV (reference sequence). The length of the CDR3 is 12 residues. After removal of 6 bases from V and 10 bases from J, the junction contained 6 bases not matched to a gene. Written as DNA, the CDR3 is TGTGCCAGCAGATTACAGGGGCGGGAGCAGTTCTTC. This encodes CASRLQGREQFF.